The 28 T cell receptor beta chains below were found in one sample sequenced in a study of long-term antiretroviral therapy in people with HIV. Survey-level resolution applied to immunoSEQ assay v3.0. Some clones are missing from TCRdb's copy, which holds only in-frame ones; the method was immunoSEQ multiplex PCR. The sample lists about 28,000 clones; roughly 89% were seen once. Sample: unsorted PBMCs, taken 0.4 years after starting antiretroviral therapy. The source is a man younger than 35 with HIV.

The CDR3 DNA sequence: TGTGCCAGCAGTTACTCGAGATTTGAAGGAAACACCATATATTTT. Encoded protein: CASSYSRFEGNTIYF. V gene TRBV6-5 combines with J gene TRBJ1-3, with D hard to call. Germline V gene data show CDR1 as MNHEY and CDR2 as SVGAGI. CDR3 length: 15 residues. V was trimmed by 0 bases and J by 4 bases, leaving 10 bases between them.

The gene calls are TRBV5-1 and TRBJ2-1; D uncertain. Trimming left V 1 base short and J 6 bases short, with 5 bases between. CDR3 length equals 12 residues. Germline-derived CDR1 and CDR2 are SGHRS and YFSETQ. The CDR3 DNA sequence: TGCGCCAGCAGCTTGTCTGCCAATGAGCAGTTCTTC. It codes for CASSLSANEQFF.

This rearrangement joins TRBV27 to TRBJ2-7; 10 positions match TRBD1. Looked up from germline, CDR1 is MNHEY and CDR2 is SMNVEV (reference sequence). J lost 2 bases, V lost 5 bases, and 6 bases had no gene match. This CDR3 contains 15 residues. CDR3 sequence: CASSPGQGGAYEQYF. In nucleotides, the CDR3 is TGTGCCAGCAGTCCTGGACAGGGGGGGGCCTACGAGCAGTACTTC.

This clone was seen a handful of times. V gene TRBV7-8 combines with J gene TRBJ2-2; 8 bases agree with TRBD2. The ends lost 2 bases at V and 4 bases at J; junction bases unmatched: 6. CDR1 and CDR2 from the germline V gene are SGHVS and FQNEAQ. CDR3 length: 16 residues. The CDR3 reads CASSLSAGAGTGELFF. In DNA form, the CDR3 reads TGTGCCAGCAGCTTATCAGCGGGGGCGGGCACCGGGGAGCTGTTTTTT.

This clone showed up just once. The chain is built from TRBV4-1 and TRBJ2-1; perhaps TRBD2 as D (6 bases). Germline lookup yields CDR1 MGHRA and CDR2 YSYEKL. V shed 1 base and J shed 7 bases, with 11 bases lying between them. This CDR3 is built from 14 residues. Here the CDR3 DNA reads TGCGCCAGCAGCCAAGGGGACTCCGATAATGAGCAGTTCTTC. Its protein is CASSQGDSDNEQFF.

The chain couples TRBV4-3 to TRBJ2-3, with TRBD2 as a possible D gene (5 bases). This CDR3 region has 13 residues. The ends were cut back, 0 bases at V and 11 bases at J, with 12 bases in the middle. From germline, CDR1 is LGHNA and CDR2 YSLEER. This CDR3 is CASSQDTAGWQYF. CDR3 DNA sequence: TGCGCCAGCAGCCAAGATACCGCGGGTTGGCAGTATTTT.

The chain combines TRBV9 with TRBJ2-1, with 7 bases identical to TRBD1. V was clipped by 3 bases and J by 5 bases; unmatched bases: 17. This CDR3 region has 18 residues. Germline CDR1 SGDLS, CDR2 YYNGEE. In DNA, the CDR3 is TGTGCCAGCAGCGCAAGAAGAGGGGGACAGAATTCCCACAATGAGCAGTTCTTC. This gives the protein CASSARRGGQNSHNEQFF.

This chain joins TRBV5-1 and TRBJ2-1, with 8 bases that match TRBD2. The junction had 7 bases not matched to a gene; V was cut back by 0 bases and J by 2 bases. Germline V gene data show CDR1 as SGHRS and CDR2 as YFSETQ. The CDR3 totals 17 residues. CDR3 sequence reads: CASSLGSSGNPYNEQFF. The CDR3 DNA follows: TGCGCCAGCAGCTTGGGAAGTAGCGGGAACCCCTACAATGAGCAGTTCTTC.

The chain links TRBV14 to TRBJ1-1; maybe TRBD1 (5 bases). This CDR3 contains 16 residues. Germline assignment: CDR1 SGHDN and CDR2 FVKESK. V lost 4 bases and J 0 bases, leaving 15 bases between the germline ends. CDR3 sequence: CASSRTREKMNTEAFF. Written as DNA, the CDR3 is TGTGCCAGCAGCCGGACACGAGAAAAGATGAACACTGAAGCTTTCTTT. Full variable domain (missing parts from reference TRBV14 and TRBJ1-1): EAGVTQFPSHSVIEKGQTVTLRCDPISGHDNLYWYRRVMGKEIKFLLHFVKESKQDESGMPNNRFLAERTGGTYSTLKVQPAELEDSGVYFCASSRTREKMNTEAFFGQGTRLTVV.

The chain links TRBV4-1 to TRBJ1-1; D is unresolved. Germline V gene data show CDR1 as MGHRA and CDR2 as YSYEKL. The CDR3 has 16 amino acids. Trimming cost V 0 bases and J 1 base, with 12 bases left between them. This CDR3 is CASSQDCEGTNTEAFF. The DNA of the CDR3 is TGCGCCAGCAGCCAAGATTGTGAGGGAACGAACACTGAAGCTTTCTTT.

The rearrangement joins TRBV28 to TRBJ1-1; a weak D match, TRBD1 (6 bases). This CDR3 has 14 amino acids. Germline CDR1 is MDHEN and CDR2 is SYDVKM. Deletions cut 3 bases from V and 5 bases from J, with 13 bases between. The CDR3 nucleotides are TGTGCCAGCAGTTTGATGGGGGCGCAGACTGAAGCTTTCTTT. Translation: CASSLMGAQTEAFF.

This clone has only a few counts. The chain uses TRBV19 and TRBJ1-1; D gene uncertain. This CDR3 has 11 residues. Trimming took 10 bases from V and 8 from J, leaving 14 bases between them. Per germline, CDR1 LNHDA and CDR2 SQIVND (reference sequence). Here the CDR3 DNA reads TGTGCCACCCAAGGTAGTTGGGAAGCTTTCTTT. This translates into CATQGSWEAFF.

V is TRBV2 and J is TRBJ1-4; a weak D match, TRBD1 (6 bases). Trimming took off 6 bases at V and 4 bases at J, with 15 bases between the two ends. The CDR3 covers 15 residues. Germline assignment: CDR1 SNHLY and CDR2 FYNNEI. CDR3: CASSELGQYNEKLFF. The CDR3, as DNA: TGTGCCAGCAGCGAGCTGGGACAATATAATGAAAAACTGTTTTTT.

The chain couples TRBV7-9 to TRBJ2-1; 9 bases line up with TRBD2. Germline V lookup: CDR1 SEHNR, CDR2 FQNEAQ (reference sequence). V shed 7 bases, J shed 1 base, and the junction held 8 bases outside the gene matches. This CDR3 is 16 amino acids long. The CDR3 spells CASTAREGRSYNEQFF. CDR3 DNA: TGTGCCAGCACGGCGCGGGAGGGCCGGTCCTACAATGAGCAGTTCTTC.

The sample holds a few counts of this clone. The chain links TRBV10-3 to TRBJ2-7; D is unresolved. Germline values: CDR1 ENHRY, CDR2 SYGVKD. V was clipped by 0 bases and J by 0 bases, with 9 bases between them. The CDR3 contains 15 residues. CDR3 residues: CAISESREVSYEQYF. CDR3 nucleotide sequence: TGTGCCATCAGTGAGTCTAGAGAGGTCTCCTACGAGCAGTACTTC.

This chain uses TRBV7-9 with TRBJ2-5; 7 bases match TRBD1. The CDR3 totals 12 residues. The V and J ends lost 10 bases and 3 bases, in that order; junction bases with no gene match: 5. Germline CDR1 reads SEHNR; CDR2 reads FQNEAQ (reference sequence). The CDR3 protein is CATQTGEETQYF. In DNA form, the CDR3 reads TGTGCCACTCAAACAGGGGAAGAGACCCAGTACTTC. Based on the CDR3 plus reference TRBV7-9 and TRBJ2-5, the full variable domain is DTGVSQNPRHKITKRGQNVTFRCDPISEHNRLYWYRQTLGQGPEFLTYFQNEAQLEKSRLLSDRFSAERPKGSFSTLEIQRTEQGDSAMYLCATQTGEETQYFGPGTRLLVL.

V gene TRBV6-5 combines with J gene TRBJ2-7; 9 nucleotides agree with TRBD1. The V gene end was trimmed by 7 bases and the J gene end by 3 bases; junction bases not matched to a gene: 10. CDR1 MNHEY and CDR2 SVGAGI come from the germline V gene. This CDR3 contains 15 residues. The CDR3 sequence is CASIPGGQGYYEQYF. The CDR3 DNA sequence: TGTGCCAGCATCCCCGGGGGACAGGGTTACTACGAGCAGTACTTC.

CDR3 bases: TGTGCCAGCAGCTTATTAGGGCTAGCAGCTTACGAGCAGTACTTC. It yields the protein CASSLLGLAAYEQYF. The rearrangement uses TRBV7-9 and TRBJ2-7, with a tentative D call TRBD2 (5 bases). Germline assignment: CDR1 SEHNR and CDR2 FQNEAQ (reference sequence). V shed 2 bases and J shed 4 bases, with 15 bases lying between them. The CDR3 sequence is 15 residues long.

This chain's CDR3 is CASSQSASGRGEQYF. The DNA of the CDR3 is TGTGCCAGTAGTCAGTCCGCTAGCGGGAGGGGTGAGCAGTACTTC. The chain has TRBV19 and TRBJ2-7; 12 bases are shared with TRBD2. The CDR3 loop spans 15 amino acids. V shed 5 bases, J shed 7 bases, and the junction held 9 bases outside the gene matches. The germline CDR1 and CDR2 sequences are LNHDA and SQIVND (reference sequence).

The gene calls are TRBV9 and TRBJ2-3; 9 bases map to TRBD1. The CDR3 loop spans 15 amino acids. Germline V gives CDR1 SGDLS, CDR2 YYNGEE. Trimming cost V 4 bases and J 3 bases; bases outside gene matches: 6. Here the CDR3 DNA reads TGTGCCAGCAGCCCACAGGGGGCGCGAACAGATACGCAGTATTTT. Amino acids: CASSPQGARTDTQYF.

This chain links TRBV7-9 with TRBJ1-1, with TRBD1 matching over 8 bases. V trimming: 4 bases; J trimming: 2 bases; junction bases outside the gene matches: 6. This CDR3 spans 15 amino acids. Germline CDR1 and CDR2: SEHNR and FQNEAQ (reference sequence). The CDR3, as DNA: TGTGCCAGCAGCTCACGGCAGGGGGCCAACACTGAAGCTTTCTTT. Protein sequence: CASSSRQGANTEAFF. The full variable domain, its missing parts supplied by reference TRBV7-9 and TRBJ1-1, is DTGVSQNPRHKITKRGQNVTFRCDPISEHNRLYWYRQTLGQGPEFLTYFQNEAQLEKSRLLSDRFSAERPKGSFSTLEIQRTEQGDSAMYLCASSSRQGANTEAFFGQGTRLTVV.

The chain is built from TRBV5-1 and TRBJ1-1; TRBD1 might be the D (6 bases). Trimming stripped 4 bases from V and 1 base from J, with 14 bases between. CDR1 is SGHRS, CDR2 YFSETQ, per germline. CDR3 size: 15 residues. Here the CDR3 DNA reads TGCGCCAGCAGCCCCGGCGGACAGAAGAACACTGAAGCTTTCTTT. Amino acid sequence: CASSPGGQKNTEAFF. The full variable domain, its missing parts supplied by reference TRBV5-1 and TRBJ1-1, is KAGVTQTPRYLIKTRGQQVTLSCSPISGHRSVSWYQQTPGQGLQFLFEYFSETQRNKGNFPGRFSGRQFSNSRSEMNVSTLELGDSALYLCASSPGGQKNTEAFFGQGTRLTVV.

The rearrangement links TRBV7-6 to TRBJ2-1; weak D call: TRBD1 (5 bases). Germline CDR1 reads SGHVS; CDR2 reads FNYEAQ. With 2 bases removed from V and 5 bases from J, the gap between germline ends came to 10 bases. The CDR3 loop spans 14 amino acids. CDR3 DNA: TGTGCCAGCAGCTTACGGTTCAGGGACAATGAGCAGTTCTTC. Its protein is CASSLRFRDNEQFF.

The CDR3 reads CASSSRGGEQYF. For the CDR3, the DNA is TGTGCCAGCAGCTCCCGTGGGGGTGAGCAGTACTTC. V is TRBV7-6 and J is TRBJ2-7; D may correspond to TRBD1 or TRBD2 (5 bases each). CDR1 is SGHVS, CDR2 FNYEAQ, per germline. The length of the CDR3 is 12 residues. V lost 4 bases and J 7 bases, leaving 11 bases between the germline ends.

This clone was found once. This sequence joins TRBV6-5 and TRBJ2-7; unclear D gene. The germline CDR1 and CDR2 sequences are MNHEY and SVGAGI. Between the trimmed V and J ends, which lost 0 bases and 3 bases, there was a span of 9 bases. CDR3 length: 14 amino acids. For the CDR3, the DNA is TGTGCCAGCAGTTACTCGACACCAGGCTACGAGCAGTACTTC. Translated, it gives CASSYSTPGYEQYF.

The CDR3 bases are TGTGCCAGCAGCTTCCGGGGACAAAACAATGAGCAGTTCTTC. This sequence encodes CASSFRGQNNEQFF. The chain uses TRBV7-6 and TRBJ2-1; possibly TRBD1 for D (6 bases). The length of the CDR3 is 14 residues. Trimming stripped 3 bases from V and 5 bases from J, with 11 bases between. The V gene's germline CDR1 is SGHVS and CDR2 FNYEAQ.

The V and J genes are TRBV5-1 and TRBJ2-1; D ambiguous. The V end was cut by 4 bases, the J end by 5 bases, with 13 bases between. In germline, CDR1 is SGHRS, CDR2 YFSETQ. The CDR3 loop spans 14 amino acids. Written as DNA, the CDR3 is TGCGCCAGCAGCGCCTGGGGAAAGAACAATGAGCAGTTCTTC. This gives the protein CASSAWGKNNEQFF.

This clone was detected a few times. The chain recombines TRBV11-3 with TRBJ2-1, with 7 bases lining up with TRBD1. V lost 3 bases to trimming and J lost 9 bases; unmatched junction nucleotides: 8. This CDR3 spans 14 amino acids. Germline loops: CDR1 SGHNT, CDR2 YENEEA. As DNA, the CDR3 is TGTGCCAGCAGCTTCGTGAAGGGGGCAGGTGAGCAGTTCTTC. Encoded protein: CASSFVKGAGEQFF.